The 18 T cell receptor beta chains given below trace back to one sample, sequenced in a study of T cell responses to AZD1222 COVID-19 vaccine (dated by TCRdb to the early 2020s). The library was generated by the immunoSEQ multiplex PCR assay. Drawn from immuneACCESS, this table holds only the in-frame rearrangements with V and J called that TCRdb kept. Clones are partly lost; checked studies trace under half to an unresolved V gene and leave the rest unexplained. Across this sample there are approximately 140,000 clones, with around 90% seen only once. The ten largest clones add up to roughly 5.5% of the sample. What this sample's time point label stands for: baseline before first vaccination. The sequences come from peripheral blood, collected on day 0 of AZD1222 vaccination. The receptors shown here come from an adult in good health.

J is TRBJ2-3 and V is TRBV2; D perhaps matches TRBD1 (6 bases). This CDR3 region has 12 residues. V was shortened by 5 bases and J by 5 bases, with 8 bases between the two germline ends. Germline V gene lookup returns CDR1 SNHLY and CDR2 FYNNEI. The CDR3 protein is CASSLGGDTQYF. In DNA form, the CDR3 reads TGTGCCAGCAGTCTAGGGGGAGATACGCAGTATTTT.

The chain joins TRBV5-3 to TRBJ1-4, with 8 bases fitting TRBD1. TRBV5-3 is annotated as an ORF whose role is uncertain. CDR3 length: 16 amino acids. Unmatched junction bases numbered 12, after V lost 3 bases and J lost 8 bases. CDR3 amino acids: CARSWGTGFPLEKLFF. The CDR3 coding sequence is TGTGCCAGAAGCTGGGGGACAGGCTTTCCGCTCGAAAAACTGTTTTTT.

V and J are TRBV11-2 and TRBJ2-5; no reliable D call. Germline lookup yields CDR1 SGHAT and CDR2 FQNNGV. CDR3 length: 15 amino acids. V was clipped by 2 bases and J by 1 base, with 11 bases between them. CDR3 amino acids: CASSLTRTLQETQYF. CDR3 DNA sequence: TGTGCCAGCAGCTTAACCCGGACCCTCCAAGAGACCCAGTACTTC.

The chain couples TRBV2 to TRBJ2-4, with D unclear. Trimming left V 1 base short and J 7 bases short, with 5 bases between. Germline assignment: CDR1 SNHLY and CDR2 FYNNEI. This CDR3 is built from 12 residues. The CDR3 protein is CASSEELNIQYF. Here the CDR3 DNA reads TGTGCCAGCAGTGAAGAGTTGAACATTCAGTACTTC.

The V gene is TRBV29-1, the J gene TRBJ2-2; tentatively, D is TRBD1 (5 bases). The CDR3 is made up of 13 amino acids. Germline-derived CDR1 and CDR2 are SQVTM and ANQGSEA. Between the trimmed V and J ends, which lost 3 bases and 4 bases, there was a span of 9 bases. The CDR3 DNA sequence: TGCAGCGTTGACAGGGTCGGCACCGGGGAGCTGTTTTTT. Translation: CSVDRVGTGELFF.

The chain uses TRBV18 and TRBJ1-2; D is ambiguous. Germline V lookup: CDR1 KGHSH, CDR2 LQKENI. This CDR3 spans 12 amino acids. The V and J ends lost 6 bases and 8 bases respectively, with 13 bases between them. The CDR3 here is CASSLSSYGYTF. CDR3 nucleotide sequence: TGTGCCAGCTCCCTATCGAGCTACGGCTACACCTTC.

Written as DNA, the CDR3 is TGTGCCAGCAGTTACTCCGGCAGGGGGCTCCTGAATTCACCCCTCCACTTT. This codes for CASSYSGRGLLNSPLHF. The chain couples TRBV6-2 or TRBV6-3 to TRBJ1-6; 8 positions agree with TRBD1. This CDR3 has 17 residues. Losses at the gene ends were 0 bases for V and 7 bases for J; bases not matched to a gene: 8. Germline CDR1 reads MNHEY; CDR2 reads SVGEGT.

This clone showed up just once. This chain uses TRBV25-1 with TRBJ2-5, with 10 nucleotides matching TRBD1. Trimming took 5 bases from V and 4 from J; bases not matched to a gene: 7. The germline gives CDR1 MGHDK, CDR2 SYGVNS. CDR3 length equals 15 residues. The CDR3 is CASSYGQGVGETQYF. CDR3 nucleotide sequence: TGTGCCAGCAGTTACGGACAGGGGGTGGGAGAGACCCAGTACTTC.

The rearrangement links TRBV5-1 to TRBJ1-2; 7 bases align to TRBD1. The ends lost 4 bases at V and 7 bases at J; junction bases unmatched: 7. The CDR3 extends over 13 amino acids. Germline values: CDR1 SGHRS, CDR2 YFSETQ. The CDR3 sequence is CASSPLTGPGYTF. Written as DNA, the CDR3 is TGCGCCAGCAGCCCCTTGACAGGGCCTGGCTACACCTTC.

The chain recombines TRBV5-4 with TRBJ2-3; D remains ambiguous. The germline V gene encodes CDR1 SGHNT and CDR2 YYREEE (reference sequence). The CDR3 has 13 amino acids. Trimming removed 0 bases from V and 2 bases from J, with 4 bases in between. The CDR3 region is CASSLDHTDTQYF. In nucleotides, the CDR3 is TGTGCCAGCAGCTTGGACCACACAGATACGCAGTATTTT.

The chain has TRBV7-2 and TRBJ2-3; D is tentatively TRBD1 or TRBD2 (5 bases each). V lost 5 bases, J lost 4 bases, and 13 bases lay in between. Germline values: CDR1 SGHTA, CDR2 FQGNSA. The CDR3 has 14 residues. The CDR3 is CASSQKWGSDTQYF. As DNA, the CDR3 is TGTGCCAGCAGCCAGAAGTGGGGGTCAGATACGCAGTATTTT. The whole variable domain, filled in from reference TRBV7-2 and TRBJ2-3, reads GAGVSQSPSNKVTEKGKDVELRCDPISGHTALYWYRQSLGQGLEFLIYFQGNSAPDKSGLPSDRFSAERTGGSVSTLTIQRTQQEDSAVYLCASSQKWGSDTQYFGPGTRLTVL.

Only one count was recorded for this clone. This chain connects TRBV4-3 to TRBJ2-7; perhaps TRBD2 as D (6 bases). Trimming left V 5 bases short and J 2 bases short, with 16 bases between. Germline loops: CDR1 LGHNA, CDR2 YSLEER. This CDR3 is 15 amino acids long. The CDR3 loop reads CASSSPGGGAYEQYF. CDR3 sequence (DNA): TGCGCCAGCAGCTCCCCGGGCGGAGGGGCCTACGAGCAGTACTTC.

This CDR3 is CASSRGGSTIFWDGYTF. The CDR3 DNA sequence: TGTGCCAGCAGCCGTGGAGGGAGTACTATCTTCTGGGATGGCTACACCTTC. The chain employs TRBV3-1 (or the pseudogene TRBV3-2) and TRBJ1-2; D not certain. Trimming took 4 bases from V and 6 from J, leaving 24 bases between them. This CDR3 is 17 amino acids long. Germline CDR1 and CDR2: LGHDT and YNNKEL (reference sequence).

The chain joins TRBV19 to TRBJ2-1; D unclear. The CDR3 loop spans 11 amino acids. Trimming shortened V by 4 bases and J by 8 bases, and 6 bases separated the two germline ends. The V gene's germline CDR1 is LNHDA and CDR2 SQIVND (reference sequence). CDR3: CASSTFHEQFF. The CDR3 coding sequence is TGTGCCAGTAGTACATTCCATGAGCAGTTCTTC.

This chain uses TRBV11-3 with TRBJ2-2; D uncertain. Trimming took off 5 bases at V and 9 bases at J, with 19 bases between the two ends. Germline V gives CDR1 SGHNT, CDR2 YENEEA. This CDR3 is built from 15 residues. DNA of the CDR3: TGTGCCAGCAGCAAGCTGACTGGGCCGAGCTGGGAGCTGTTTTTT. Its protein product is CASSKLTGPSWELFF.

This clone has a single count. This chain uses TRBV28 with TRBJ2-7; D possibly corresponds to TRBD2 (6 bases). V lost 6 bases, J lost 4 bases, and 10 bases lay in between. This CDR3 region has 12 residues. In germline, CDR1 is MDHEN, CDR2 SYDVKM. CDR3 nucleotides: TGTGCCAGCAGCCTGGGGGGATACGAGCAGTACTTC. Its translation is CASSLGGYEQYF.

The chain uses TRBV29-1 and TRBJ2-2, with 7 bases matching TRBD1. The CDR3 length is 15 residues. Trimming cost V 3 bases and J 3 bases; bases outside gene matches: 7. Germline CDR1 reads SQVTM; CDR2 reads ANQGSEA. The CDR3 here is CSVDIIGGDTGELFF. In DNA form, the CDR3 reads TGCAGCGTTGATATCATAGGGGGCGACACCGGGGAGCTGTTTTTT.

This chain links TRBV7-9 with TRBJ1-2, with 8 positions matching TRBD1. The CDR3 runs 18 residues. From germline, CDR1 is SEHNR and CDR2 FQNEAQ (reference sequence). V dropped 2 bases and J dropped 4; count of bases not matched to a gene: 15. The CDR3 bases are TGTGCCAGCAGCTTATTGGGCAGGGGGCTAACCTCTACCTATGGCTACACCTTC. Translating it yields CASSLLGRGLTSTYGYTF. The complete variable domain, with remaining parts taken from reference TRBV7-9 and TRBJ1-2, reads DTGVSQNPRHKITKRGQNVTFRCDPISEHNRLYWYRQTLGQGPEFLTYFQNEAQLEKSRLLSDRFSAERPKGSFSTLEIQRTEQGDSAMYLCASSLLGRGLTSTYGYTFGSGTRLTVV.